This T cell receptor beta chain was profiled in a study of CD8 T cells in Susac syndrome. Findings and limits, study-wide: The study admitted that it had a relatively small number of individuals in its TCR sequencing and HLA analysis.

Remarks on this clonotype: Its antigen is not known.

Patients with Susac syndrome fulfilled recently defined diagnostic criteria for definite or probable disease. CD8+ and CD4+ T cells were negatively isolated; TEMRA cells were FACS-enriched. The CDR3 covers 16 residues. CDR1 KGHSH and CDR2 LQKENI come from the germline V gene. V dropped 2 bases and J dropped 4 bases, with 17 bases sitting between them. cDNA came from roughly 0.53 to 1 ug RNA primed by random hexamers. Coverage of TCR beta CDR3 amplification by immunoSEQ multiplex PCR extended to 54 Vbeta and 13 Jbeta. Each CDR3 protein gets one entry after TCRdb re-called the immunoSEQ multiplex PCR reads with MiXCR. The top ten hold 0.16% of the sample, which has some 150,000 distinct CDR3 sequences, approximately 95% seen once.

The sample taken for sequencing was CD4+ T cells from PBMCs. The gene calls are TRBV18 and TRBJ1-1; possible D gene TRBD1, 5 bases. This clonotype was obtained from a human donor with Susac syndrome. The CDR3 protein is CASSPKGASGGTEAFF. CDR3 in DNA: TGTGCCAGCTCACCAAAAGGGGCTTCTGGGGGCACTGAAGCTTTCTTT.